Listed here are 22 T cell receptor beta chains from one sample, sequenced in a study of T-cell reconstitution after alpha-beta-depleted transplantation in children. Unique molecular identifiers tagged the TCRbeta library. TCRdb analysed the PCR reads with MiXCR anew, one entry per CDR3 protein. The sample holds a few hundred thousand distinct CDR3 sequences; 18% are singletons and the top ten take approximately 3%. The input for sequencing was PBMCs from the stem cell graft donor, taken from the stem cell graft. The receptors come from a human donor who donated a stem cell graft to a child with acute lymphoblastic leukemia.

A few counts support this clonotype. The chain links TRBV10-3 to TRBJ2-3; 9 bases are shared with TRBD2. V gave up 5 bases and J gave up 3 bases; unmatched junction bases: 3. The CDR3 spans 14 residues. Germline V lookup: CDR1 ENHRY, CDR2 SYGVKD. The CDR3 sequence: CAISKREATDTQYF. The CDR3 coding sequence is TGTGCCATCAGTAAGCGGGAGGCAACAGATACGCAGTATTTT.

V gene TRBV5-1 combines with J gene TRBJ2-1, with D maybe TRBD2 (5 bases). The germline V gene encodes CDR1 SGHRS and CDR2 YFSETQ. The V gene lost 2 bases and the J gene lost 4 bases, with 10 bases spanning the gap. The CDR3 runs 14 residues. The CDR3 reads CASSFGDGYNEQFF. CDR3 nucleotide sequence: TGCGCCAGCAGCTTCGGGGATGGGTACAATGAGCAGTTCTTC.

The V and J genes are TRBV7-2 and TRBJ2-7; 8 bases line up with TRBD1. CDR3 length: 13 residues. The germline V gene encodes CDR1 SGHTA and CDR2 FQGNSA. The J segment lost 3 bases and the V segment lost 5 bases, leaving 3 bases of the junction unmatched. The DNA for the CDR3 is TGTGCCAGCAGCATGGACAGGGACTACGAGCAGTACTTC. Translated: CASSMDRDYEQYF.

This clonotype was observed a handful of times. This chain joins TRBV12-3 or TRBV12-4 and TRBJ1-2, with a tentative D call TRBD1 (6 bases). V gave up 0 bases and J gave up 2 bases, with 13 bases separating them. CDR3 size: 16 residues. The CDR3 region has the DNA TGTGCCAGCAGTTTAGCGCGGGCAGGGGAGAACTATGGCTACACCTTC. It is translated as CASSLARAGENYGYTF.

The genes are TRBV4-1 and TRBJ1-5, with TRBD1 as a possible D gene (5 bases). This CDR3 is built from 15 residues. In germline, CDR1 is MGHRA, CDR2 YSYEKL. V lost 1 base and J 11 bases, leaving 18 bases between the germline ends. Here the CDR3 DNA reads TGCGCCAGCAGCCAAGTCCGAGGGGAATCGGTGGCCCAGCATTTT. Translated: CASSQVRGESVAQHF.

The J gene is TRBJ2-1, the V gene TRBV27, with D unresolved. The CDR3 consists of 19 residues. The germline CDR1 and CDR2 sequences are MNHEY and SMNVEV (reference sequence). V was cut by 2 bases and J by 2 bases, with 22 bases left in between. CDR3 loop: CASSLSLARTKIAYNEQFF. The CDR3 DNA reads TGTGCCAGCAGTTTAAGTTTGGCTAGGACGAAGATTGCCTACAATGAGCAGTTCTTC.

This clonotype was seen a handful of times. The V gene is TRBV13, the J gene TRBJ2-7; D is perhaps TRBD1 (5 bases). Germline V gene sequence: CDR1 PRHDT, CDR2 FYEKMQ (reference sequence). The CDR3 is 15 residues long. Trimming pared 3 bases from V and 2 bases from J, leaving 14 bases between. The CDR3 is CASSFPAGRTYEQYF. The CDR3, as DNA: TGTGCCAGCAGCTTTCCGGCAGGGCGGACCTACGAGCAGTACTTC. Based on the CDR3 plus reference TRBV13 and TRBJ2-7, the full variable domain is AAGVIQSPRHLIKEKRETATLKCYPIPRHDTVYWYQQGPGQDPQFLISFYEKMQSDKGSIPDRFSAQQFSDYHSELNMSSLELGDSALYFCASSFPAGRTYEQYFGPGTRLTVT.

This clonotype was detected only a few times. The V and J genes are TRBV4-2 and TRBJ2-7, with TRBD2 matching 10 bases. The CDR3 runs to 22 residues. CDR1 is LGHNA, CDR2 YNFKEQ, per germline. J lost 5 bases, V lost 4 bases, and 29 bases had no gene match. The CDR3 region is CASSPWALGQDSGGLPRDEQYF. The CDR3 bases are TGTGCCAGCAGCCCCTGGGCTTTGGGTCAGGATAGCGGGGGGTTACCGAGGGACGAGCAGTACTTC.

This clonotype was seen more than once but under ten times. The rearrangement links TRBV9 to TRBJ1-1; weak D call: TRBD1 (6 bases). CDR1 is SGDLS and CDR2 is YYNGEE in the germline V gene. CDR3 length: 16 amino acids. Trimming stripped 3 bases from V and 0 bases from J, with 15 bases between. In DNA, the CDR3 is TGTGCCAGCAGCGCTGGGGGGGGACACCTGAACACTGAAGCTTTCTTT. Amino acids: CASSAGGGHLNTEAFF. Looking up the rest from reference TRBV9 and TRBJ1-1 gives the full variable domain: DSGVTQTPKHLITATGQRVTLRCSPRSGDLSVYWYQQSLDQGLQFLIQYYNGEERAKGNILERFSAQQFPDLHSELNLSSLELGDSALYFCASSAGGGHLNTEAFFGQGTRLTVV.

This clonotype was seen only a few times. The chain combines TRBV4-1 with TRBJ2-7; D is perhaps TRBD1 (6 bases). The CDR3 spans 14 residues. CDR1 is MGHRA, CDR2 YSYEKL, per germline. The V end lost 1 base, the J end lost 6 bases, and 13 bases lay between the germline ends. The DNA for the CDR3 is TGCGCCAGCAGCCAAGTGGCAGGGGCTAGCGAGCAGTACTTC. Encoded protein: CASSQVAGASEQYF.

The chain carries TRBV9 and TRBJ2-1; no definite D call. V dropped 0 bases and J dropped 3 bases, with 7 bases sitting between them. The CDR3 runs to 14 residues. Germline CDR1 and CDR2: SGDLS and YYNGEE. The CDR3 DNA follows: TGTGCCAGCAGCGTAGGGGCGAACTACAATGAGCAGTTCTTC. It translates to CASSVGANYNEQFF.

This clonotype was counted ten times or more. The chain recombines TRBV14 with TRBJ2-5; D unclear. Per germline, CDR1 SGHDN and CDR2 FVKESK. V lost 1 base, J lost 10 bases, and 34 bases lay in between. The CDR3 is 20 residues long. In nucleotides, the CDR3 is TGTGCCAGCAGCCAAGGGCTCGTGGGCTATGGCAGCGCCCATCCTGGTAGCCAGTACTTC. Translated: CASSQGLVGYGSAHPGSQYF.

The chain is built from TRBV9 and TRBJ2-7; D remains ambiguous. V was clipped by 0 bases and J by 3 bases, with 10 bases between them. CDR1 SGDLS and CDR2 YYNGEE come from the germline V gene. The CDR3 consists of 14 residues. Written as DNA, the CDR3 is TGTGCCAGCAGCGTAGGAGTGACTTTCTACGAGCAGTACTTC. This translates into CASSVGVTFYEQYF.

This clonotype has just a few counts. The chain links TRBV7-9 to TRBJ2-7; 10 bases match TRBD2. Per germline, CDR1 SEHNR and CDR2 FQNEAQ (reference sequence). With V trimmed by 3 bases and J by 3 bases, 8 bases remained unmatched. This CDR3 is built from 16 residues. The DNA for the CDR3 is TGTGCCAGCAGCTTCCTAGCGGGAGTAGCTGACTACGAGCAGTACTTC. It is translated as CASSFLAGVADYEQYF.

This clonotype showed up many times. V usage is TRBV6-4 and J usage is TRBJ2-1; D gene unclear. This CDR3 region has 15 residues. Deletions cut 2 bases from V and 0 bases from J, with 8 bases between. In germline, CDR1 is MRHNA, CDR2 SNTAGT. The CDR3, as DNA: TGTGCCAGCAGTGACGGGGATAACTCCTACAATGAGCAGTTCTTC. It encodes CASSDGDNSYNEQFF.

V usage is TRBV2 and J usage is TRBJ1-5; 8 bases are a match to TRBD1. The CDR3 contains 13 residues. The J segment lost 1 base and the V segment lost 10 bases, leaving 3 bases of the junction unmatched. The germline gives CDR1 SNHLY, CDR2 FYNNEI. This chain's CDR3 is CATGQDSNQPQHF. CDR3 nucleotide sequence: TGTGCCACGGGACAGGACAGCAATCAGCCCCAGCATTTT.

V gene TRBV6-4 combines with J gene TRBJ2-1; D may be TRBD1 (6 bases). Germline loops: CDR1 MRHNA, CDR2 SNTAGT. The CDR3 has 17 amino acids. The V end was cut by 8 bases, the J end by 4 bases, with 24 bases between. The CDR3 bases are TGTGCCAGCTGTTTGAGAGCAGGGGTCGGAGTTTACAATGAGCAGTTCTTC. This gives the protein CASCLRAGVGVYNEQFF.

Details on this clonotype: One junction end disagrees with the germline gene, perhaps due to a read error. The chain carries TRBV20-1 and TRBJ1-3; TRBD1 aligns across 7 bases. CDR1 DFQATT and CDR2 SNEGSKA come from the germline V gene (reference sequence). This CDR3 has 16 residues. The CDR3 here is CCARVPTGVFGNTIYF. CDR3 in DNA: TGCTGTGCTAGAGTCCCCACAGGGGTTTTCGGAAACACCATATATTTT.

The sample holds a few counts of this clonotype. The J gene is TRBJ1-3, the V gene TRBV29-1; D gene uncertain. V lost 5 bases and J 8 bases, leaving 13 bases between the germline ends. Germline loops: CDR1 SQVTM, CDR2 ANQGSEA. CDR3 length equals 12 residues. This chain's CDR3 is CSVLGQTDTIYF. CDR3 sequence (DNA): TGCAGCGTTCTGGGCCAAACGGACACCATATATTTT.

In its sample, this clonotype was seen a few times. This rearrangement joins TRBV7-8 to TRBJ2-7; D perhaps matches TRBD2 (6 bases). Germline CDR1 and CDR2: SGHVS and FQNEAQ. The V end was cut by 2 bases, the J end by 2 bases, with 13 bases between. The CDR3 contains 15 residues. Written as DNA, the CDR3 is TGTGCCAGCAGCTTATTCGGGGGAGGAACCTACGAGCAGTACTTC. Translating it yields CASSLFGGGTYEQYF.

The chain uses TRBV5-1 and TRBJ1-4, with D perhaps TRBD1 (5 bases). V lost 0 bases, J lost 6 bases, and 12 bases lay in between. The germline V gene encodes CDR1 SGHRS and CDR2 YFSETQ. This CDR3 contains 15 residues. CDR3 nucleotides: TGCGCCAGCAGCTTGGCCGGGGGTACCGATGAAAAACTGTTTTTT. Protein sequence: CASSLAGGTDEKLFF.

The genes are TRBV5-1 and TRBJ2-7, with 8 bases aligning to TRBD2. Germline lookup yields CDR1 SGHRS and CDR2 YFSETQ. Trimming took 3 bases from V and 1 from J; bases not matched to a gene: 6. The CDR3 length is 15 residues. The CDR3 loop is CASSWAAGGSYEQYF. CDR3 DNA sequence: TGCGCCAGCAGCTGGGCGGCGGGAGGTTCCTACGAGCAGTACTTC.